Listed here are 30 T cell receptor beta chains from one sample, sequenced in a study of cytomegalovirus exposure and HLA in healthy donors. The PCR used 60 Vbeta and 13 Jbeta primers. Sequencing was performed with immunoSEQ multiplex PCR; in TCRdb, only in-frame clones are kept and a portion is missing. This sample carries fewer than 150,000 clones, 78% of them seen once, and the ten largest clones take less than 3.5%. The sample taken for sequencing was PBMCs. Every receptor here comes from a male donor in good health and CMV-seronegative.

The chain links TRBV27 to TRBJ1-2; a weak D match, TRBD1 (5 bases). V lost 0 bases and J lost 5, with 13 bases in between. Germline-derived CDR1 and CDR2 are MNHEY and SMNVEV (reference sequence). The CDR3 is made up of 15 amino acids. CDR3 coding DNA: TGTGCCAGCAGTTTATCGGGGGGGGGATCGTATGGCTACACCTTC. Translating it yields CASSLSGGGSYGYTF.

The V and J genes are TRBV5-6 and TRBJ1-6; TRBD1 agrees at 7 bases. Germline trimming cut 4 bases from V and 7 bases from J; bases unmatched to any gene: 14. The CDR3 loop spans 17 amino acids. Germline values: CDR1 SGHDT, CDR2 YYEEEE. The CDR3 nucleotides are TGTGCCAGCAGCCCAACCTTGACCGGGACAGAGAATTCACCCCTCCACTTT. It translates to CASSPTLTGTENSPLHF.

The rearrangement uses TRBV19 and TRBJ1-4, with D possibly matching TRBD1 (5 bases). Germline V lookup: CDR1 LNHDA, CDR2 SQIVND (reference sequence). The CDR3 is 15 residues long. V lost 5 bases and J lost 5, with 15 bases in between. Written as DNA, the CDR3 is TGTGCCAGTAGTCCCTCGGGGGTACGGAATGAAAAACTGTTTTTT. Its translation: CASSPSGVRNEKLFF.

This chain uses TRBV6-6 with TRBJ2-7, with D possibly matching TRBD2 (6 bases). CDR1 is MNHNY and CDR2 is SVGAGI in the germline V gene (reference sequence). The CDR3 extends over 14 amino acids. The ends were cut back, 2 bases at V and 5 bases at J, with 13 bases in the middle. For the CDR3, the DNA is TGTGCCAGCAGTTACCTGGAGGGGAGCAACGAGCAGTACTTC. Amino acid sequence: CASSYLEGSNEQYF.

The chain has TRBV6-4 and TRBJ2-7; 9 positions agree with TRBD2. The germline V gene has CDR1 MRHNA and CDR2 SNTAGT. V lost 1 base to trimming and J lost 5 bases; unmatched junction nucleotides: 9. This CDR3 has 16 residues. For the CDR3, the DNA is TGTGCCAGCAGTGACTTCTATAGCGGGAGAGTTAACGAGCAGTACTTC. Protein: CASSDFYSGRVNEQYF.

The V call is TRBV6-5, the J call TRBJ2-7, with 12 bases aligning to TRBD1. CDR3 length: 15 residues. Germline V gene lookup returns CDR1 MNHEY and CDR2 SVGAGI. V gave up 9 bases and J gave up 3 bases; unmatched junction bases: 9. The CDR3 here is CASKGRDRGLYEQYF. CDR3 in DNA: TGTGCCAGTAAAGGCCGGGACAGGGGGCTCTACGAGCAGTACTTC.

The chain is built from TRBV7-2 and TRBJ2-5; TRBD1 might be the D (6 bases). The germline V and J ends were trimmed by 5 bases and 2 bases, with 12 bases remaining between them. Germline V gene data show CDR1 as SGHTA and CDR2 as FQGNSA. The CDR3 loop spans 14 amino acids. In DNA, the CDR3 is TGTGCCAGCAGCCTAACCGGGACACAAGAGACCCAGTACTTC. This translates into CASSLTGTQETQYF.

This chain links TRBV9 with TRBJ2-7; 16 bases align to TRBD2. J lost 6 bases, V lost 4 bases, and 7 bases had no gene match. This CDR3 region has 16 residues. The V gene's germline CDR1 is SGDLS and CDR2 YYNGEE. The CDR3: CASSIGTSGRVVEQYF. CDR3 DNA: TGTGCCAGCAGCATCGGGACTAGCGGGAGGGTTGTCGAGCAGTACTTC.

The chain has TRBV7-9 and TRBJ1-1; 7 nucleotides line up with TRBD1. Germline CDR1 reads SEHNR; CDR2 reads FQNEAQ (reference sequence). The CDR3 length is 13 residues. The V gene end was trimmed by 3 bases and the J gene end by 9 bases; junction bases not matched to a gene: 7. In DNA form, the CDR3 reads TGTGCCAGCAGCTTTGGGACAGAACCGAAAGCTTTCTTT. Its protein is CASSFGTEPKAFF.

The rearrangement uses TRBV5-1 and TRBJ1-5; D remains ambiguous. CDR1 is SGHRS and CDR2 is YFSETQ in the germline V gene. CDR3 length equals 13 residues. V was shortened by 3 bases and J by 6 bases, with 10 bases between the two germline ends. CDR3 nucleotides: TGCGCCAGCAGCTGGGGAGTGGGTCAGCCCCAGCATTTT. Protein: CASSWGVGQPQHF.

This CDR3 is CASSLGGQGPYEQYF. In DNA form, the CDR3 reads TGTGCCAGCAGCTTAGGCGGACAGGGACCCTACGAGCAGTACTTC. The chain combines TRBV5-4 with TRBJ2-7; the match to TRBD1 covers 8 bases. Germline loops: CDR1 SGHNT, CDR2 YYREEE (reference sequence). The J segment lost 2 bases and the V segment lost 2 bases, leaving 6 bases of the junction unmatched. This CDR3 has 15 amino acids.

The J gene is TRBJ2-6, the V gene TRBV18, with D perhaps matching TRBD2 (6 bases). V was pared by 0 bases and J by 2 bases, with 8 bases between. CDR3 size: 16 residues. CDR1 is KGHSH, CDR2 LQKENI, per germline. The CDR3 DNA reads as TGTGCCAGCTCACCACCGGGGGGTACTGGGGCCAACGTCCTGACTTTC. Its translation is CASSPPGGTGANVLTF.

The chain has TRBV19 and TRBJ2-7; weak D call: TRBD1 (7 bases). The CDR3 covers 13 residues. CDR1 LNHDA and CDR2 SQIVND come from the germline V gene (reference sequence). V was shortened by 5 bases and J by 2 bases, with 10 bases between the two germline ends. The CDR3 region has the DNA TGTGCCAGTAGTGCGGGACAGACCTACGAGCAGTACTTC. It translates to CASSAGQTYEQYF.

The chain joins TRBV9 to TRBJ1-1; 9 bases map to TRBD1. This CDR3 spans 18 amino acids. Germline trimming cut 3 bases from V and 4 bases from J; bases unmatched to any gene: 16. Germline CDR1 and CDR2: SGDLS and YYNGEE. CDR3 sequence reads: CASSASLGTGIGTTEAFF. The CDR3 nucleotides are TGTGCCAGCAGCGCCTCCCTCGGGACAGGGATCGGTACCACTGAAGCTTTCTTT.

The CDR3 region is CASSSQRQRLIYNEQFF. CDR3 nucleotide sequence: TGTGCCAGCAGCTCCCAAAGACAGAGACTCATCTACAATGAGCAGTTCTTC. The chain carries TRBV7-2 and TRBJ2-1; a weak D match, TRBD1 (5 bases). Germline CDR1 is SGHTA and CDR2 is FQGNSA. The V end lost 4 bases, the J end lost 3 bases, and 19 bases lay between the germline ends. The length of the CDR3 is 17 residues.

The gene calls are TRBV4-1 and TRBJ1-1; D gene unclear. Trimming pared 4 bases from V and 0 bases from J, leaving 6 bases between. Germline V CDR1 and CDR2: MGHRA, YSYEKL. The CDR3 sequence is 13 residues long. CDR3 residues: CASSPDMNTEAFF. The CDR3 DNA reads TGCGCCAGCAGCCCCGACATGAACACTGAAGCTTTCTTT.

V gene TRBV5-1 combines with J gene TRBJ2-1; D is ambiguous. V was pared by 0 bases and J by 11 bases, with 9 bases between. The CDR3 loop spans 12 amino acids. Per the germline V gene, CDR1 is SGHRS and CDR2 is YFSETQ. The CDR3 coding sequence is TGCGCCAGCAGCTTGGACGCTCAGAAGCAGTTCTTC. It encodes CASSLDAQKQFF.

This chain connects TRBV2 to TRBJ2-7; 8 nucleotides line up with TRBD2. This CDR3 contains 15 residues. Germline V gene data show CDR1 as SNHLY and CDR2 as FYNNEI. Trimming took 10 bases from V and 3 from J; bases not matched to a gene: 14. The CDR3 sequence: CATRGGEMSFYEQYF. In DNA form, the CDR3 reads TGTGCCACCCGGGGGGGGGAAATGTCGTTCTACGAGCAGTACTTC.

The chain couples TRBV27 to TRBJ2-7; TRBD1 agrees at 7 bases. This CDR3 region has 13 residues. Trimming at V came to 5 bases and at J to 5 bases, leaving 6 bases not matched to a gene. Germline-derived CDR1 and CDR2 are MNHEY and SMNVEV (reference sequence). The CDR3 is CASSPTGLDEQYF. CDR3 sequence (DNA): TGTGCCAGCAGTCCGACAGGGCTTGACGAGCAGTACTTC.

The table lists this clone with a count of one. The V gene is TRBV7-8, the J gene TRBJ1-1, with D possibly matching TRBD1 (6 bases). The CDR3 consists of 15 residues. V lost 2 bases and J lost 8, with 18 bases in between. Germline V gene data show CDR1 as SGHVS and CDR2 as FQNEAQ. The CDR3 reads CASSLRVGGAAEAFF. CDR3 DNA: TGTGCCAGCAGCTTACGTGTAGGGGGGGCGGCCGAAGCTTTCTTT.

This clone has only a few counts. The chain combines TRBV4-3 with TRBJ2-7; D call uncertain. Trimming removed 4 bases at V and 2 bases at J, with 12 bases between. CDR3 length: 14 amino acids. Germline CDR1 reads LGHNA; CDR2 reads YSLEER. The CDR3: CASSRRRGPYEQYF. The CDR3 region has the DNA TGCGCCAGCAGCCGCCGACGCGGCCCCTACGAGCAGTACTTC.

The CDR3 protein is CASSLLPTYGYTF. The CDR3 nucleotides are TGTGCCAGCAGTTTATTGCCCACATATGGCTACACCTTC. V usage is TRBV27 and J usage is TRBJ1-2; D remains ambiguous. From germline, CDR1 is MNHEY and CDR2 SMNVEV (reference sequence). The germline V and J ends were trimmed by 1 base and 5 bases, with 8 bases remaining between them. This CDR3 has 13 residues.

The chain joins TRBV2 to TRBJ1-2, with TRBD1 identical over 9 bases. Germline CDR1 SNHLY, CDR2 FYNNEI. This CDR3 contains 12 residues. J gave up 5 bases and V 9 bases, and 4 bases lay outside the gene matches. For the CDR3, the DNA is TGTGCCAGGGTCGACAGGGGGTATGGCTACACCTTC. Its translation is CARVDRGYGYTF. Together with reference TRBV2 and TRBJ1-2, the CDR3 gives the full variable domain: EPEVTQTPSHQVTQMGQEVILRCVPISNHLYFYWYRQILGQKVEFLVSFYNNEISEKSEIFDDQFSVERPDGSNFTLKIRSTKLEDSAMYFCARVDRGYGYTFGSGTRLTVV.

The chain combines TRBV27 with TRBJ1-6; TRBD1 matches 9 bases. The CDR3 extends over 14 amino acids. Germline V CDR1 and CDR2: MNHEY, SMNVEV (reference sequence). Trimming removed 3 bases from V and 8 bases from J; junction bases left unmatched: 2. CDR3 nucleotides: TGTGCCAGCAGTTTCAGACAGGGGGATTCACCCCTCCACTTT. Translation: CASSFRQGDSPLHF.

On this clone itself: The sample carries other DNA sequences with the same CDR3. This rearrangement joins TRBV6-6 to TRBJ2-3; TRBD1 matches at 11 bases. Per the germline V gene, CDR1 is MNHNY and CDR2 is SVGAGI (reference sequence). V trimming: 6 bases; J trimming: 4 bases; junction bases outside the gene matches: 6. This CDR3 contains 15 residues. The CDR3 sequence is CASSSPGQGADTQYF. The CDR3 DNA reads TGTGCCAGCAGCTCTCCGGGACAGGGGGCAGATACGCAGTATTTT.

In its sample, this clone was seen a few times. This chain joins TRBV6-5 and TRBJ2-5, with D unclear. The J call may be incorrect, as the DNA end agrees better with TRBJ2-7. The germline CDR1 and CDR2 sequences are MNHEY and SVGAGI. This CDR3 is built from 13 residues. Here the CDR3 DNA reads TGTGCCAGCAGTCGCGAGATCTCTTACGAGCAGTACTTC. It specifies CASSREISYEQYF.

This clone was seen a few times. The J gene is TRBJ1-2, the V gene TRBV6-5; D gene ambiguous. Trimming cost V 8 bases and J 2 bases, with 12 bases left between them. From germline, CDR1 is MNHEY and CDR2 SVGAGI. This CDR3 comprises 13 residues. The CDR3 region is CASCRGVNYGYTF. CDR3 coding DNA: TGTGCCAGCTGCCGGGGTGTAAACTATGGCTACACCTTC.

This chain uses TRBV19 with TRBJ1-1; D ambiguous. The CDR3 consists of 13 residues. Trimming pared 5 bases from V and 5 bases from J, leaving 12 bases between. CDR1 is LNHDA, CDR2 SQIVND, per germline (reference sequence). CDR3 in amino acids: CASSEAPRTEAFF. In DNA, the CDR3 is TGTGCCAGTAGTGAAGCCCCGAGGACTGAAGCTTTCTTT.

The chain has TRBV7-9 and TRBJ1-5; 7 bases align to TRBD1. The CDR3 is 15 amino acids. J was trimmed by 3 bases and V by 5 bases; bases with no gene match: 7. Germline lookup yields CDR1 SEHNR and CDR2 FQNEAQ (reference sequence). CDR3 sequence: CASSAPGTDNQPQHF. CDR3 bases: TGTGCCAGCAGCGCACCCGGGACAGACAATCAGCCCCAGCATTTT.

V usage is TRBV27 and J usage is TRBJ2-7; 7 nucleotides agree with TRBD2. The germline V gene has CDR1 MNHEY and CDR2 SMNVEV (reference sequence). V trimming: 5 bases; J trimming: 6 bases; junction bases outside the gene matches: 10. This CDR3 region has 14 residues. This CDR3 is CASSPWTSEGEQYF. The CDR3 nucleotides read TGTGCCAGCAGTCCTTGGACTAGTGAGGGCGAGCAGTACTTC.